Listed below are T cell receptor beta chains from one sample, sequenced in a study of blood T cell repertoires in COVID-19. Sequenced by immunoSEQ multiplex PCR; TCRdb stores in-frame clones only, minus some. The sample includes about 37,000 clones, around nine tenths of them seen just once. Sequencing used peripheral blood. The receptors originated from a man aged 70-80 years with acute or convalescent COVID-19. Each CDR3 is given with its conserved first and last residue. Fields, in order: V gene, J gene, D gene, clone size, CDR3 protein, CDR3 DNA. A D gene is named only where the DNA matches it firmly. Not all rows give a size; the values are once, few, many and, for expanded clones, a class.

TRBV7-8	TRBJ1-5	TRBD1	-	CASGVEGAIGQPQHF	TGTGCCAGCGGGGTAGAGGGGGCGATCGGTCAGCCCCAGCATTTT
TRBV30	TRBJ2-1	TRBD2	-	CAWSVRLAGDPNEQFF	TGTGCCTGGAGTGTACGTCTAGCGGGGGACCCCAATGAGCAGTTCTTC
TRBV2	TRBJ1-2	TRBD1	few	CASSEDREGYTF	TGTGCCAGCAGTGAGGACAGGGAGGGCTACACCTTC
TRBV30	TRBJ1-1	-	-	CAWSPGLNTEAFF	TGTGCCTGGAGCCCGGGGTTGAACACTGAAGCTTTCTTT
TRBV7-2	TRBJ2-2	-	-	CASSVPPGTLNTGELFF	TGTGCCAGCAGTGTCCCGCCCGGGACACTAAACACCGGGGAGCTGTTTTTT
TRBV5-4	TRBJ2-5	TRBD2	many	CASSSGLAGGETQYF	TGTGCCAGCAGCTCCGGACTAGCTGGTGGGGAGACCCAGTACTTC
TRBV7-9	TRBJ1-1	-	-	CASSLDGLEGTAFF	TGTGCCAGCAGCTTAGATGGATTGGAGGGTACAGCTTTCTTT
TRBV5-1	TRBJ2-7	-	once	CASSLDRTGYEQYF	TGCGCCAGCAGCTTGGACAGAACCGGCTACGAGCAGTACTTC
TRBV29-1	TRBJ2-1	TRBD2	-	CSVDTPMGLAPYNEQFF	TGCAGCGTAGACACGCCGATGGGACTAGCCCCCTACAATGAGCAGTTCTTC
TRBV30	TRBJ1-2	-	once	CAWSLIRDREGYTF	TGTGCCTGGAGTCTAATCAGGGATCGGGAGGGCTACACCTTC
TRBV7-9	TRBJ1-1	TRBD1	-	CASSLRTGNTEAFF	TGTGCCAGCAGCTTACGGACAGGGAACACTGAAGCTTTCTTT
TRBV3-1/TRBV3-2	TRBJ2-7	-	few	CASSQAQIDEQYF	TGTGCCAGCAGCCAAGCACAGATTGACGAGCAGTACTTC
TRBV27	TRBJ1-2	TRBD1	-	CASSLQNPGGDGYTF	TGTGCCAGCAGTTTACAAAACCCAGGGGGCGATGGCTACACCTTC
TRBV6-1	TRBJ1-2	-	-	CASSEGPGAYYGYTF	TGTGCCAGCAGTGAAGGTCCAGGGGCCTACTATGGCTACACCTTC
TRBV9	TRBJ1-1	-	-	CASSVGVSESTEAFF	TGTGCCAGCAGCGTAGGGGTTTCGGAGAGCACTGAAGCTTTCTTT
TRBV4-1	TRBJ2-5	TRBD1	-	CASSRTGWRETQYF	TGCGCCAGCAGCCGGACAGGGTGGAGGGAGACCCAGTACTTC
TRBV5-6	TRBJ1-2	TRBD1	-	CASRRWDSSNYGYTF	TGTGCCAGCCGTCGGTGGGACAGCTCCAATTATGGCTACACCTTC
TRBV10-3	TRBJ2-3	-	-	CAISEVAKSDTQYF	TGTGCCATCAGTGAAGTTGCGAAGTCAGATACGCAGTATTTT
TRBV29-1	TRBJ1-1	-	-	CSVVQGGVGTEAFF	TGCAGCGTTGTACAGGGAGGGGTTGGCACTGAAGCTTTCTTT
TRBV5-8	TRBJ1-6	-	once	CASSLEGEANSPLHF	TGTGCCAGCAGCTTAGAGGGGGAAGCTAATTCACCCCTCCACTTT
TRBV9	TRBJ1-6	TRBD1	-	CATRQGADSVSPLHF	TGTGCCACCAGACAGGGGGCGGATTCGGTGTCACCCCTCCACTTT
TRBV27	TRBJ2-2	-	-	CASSFTGEATGELFF	TGTGCCAGCAGTTTTACAGGGGAGGCCACCGGGGAGCTGTTTTTT
TRBV19	TRBJ2-6	-	once	CASRQGLVDALTF	TGTGCCAGCCGACAGGGACTAGTGGACGCTCTGACTTTC
TRBV5-6	TRBJ2-2	-	-	CASSLPQVDTGELFF	TGTGCCAGCAGCTTGCCTCAGGTGGACACCGGGGAGCTGTTTTTT
TRBV2	TRBJ1-1	-	-	CASIERTASMNTEAFF	TGTGCCAGCATCGAACGGACAGCCTCAATGAACACTGAAGCTTTCTTT
TRBV6-2/TRBV6-3	TRBJ1-1	TRBD1	-	CASSAPGQGQTEAFF	TGTGCCAGCAGTGCCCCGGGACAGGGACAGACTGAAGCTTTCTTT
TRBV6-4	TRBJ1-2	-	-	CASSDQVVGGGYTF	TGTGCCAGCAGTGACCAGGTGGTTGGAGGTGGCTACACCTTC
TRBV18	TRBJ2-5	-	-	CASSPTLQETQYF	TGTGCCAGCTCACCAACTCTCCAAGAGACCCAGTACTTC
TRBV18	TRBJ1-2	TRBD1	once	CASSQLRDSTSNYGYTF	TGTGCCAGCTCACAACTCCGGGACAGCACTTCTAACTATGGCTACACCTTC
TRBV3-1/TRBV3-2	TRBJ2-5	TRBD2	-	CASSPSEGSGKGETQYF	TGTGCCAGCAGCCCCTCAGAGGGTAGCGGGAAGGGGGAGACCCAGTACTTC
TRBV5-4	TRBJ2-7	TRBD2	-	CASSLDSGGIYF	TGTGCCAGCAGCTTGGACAGCGGGGGTATATACTTC
TRBV18	TRBJ2-1	TRBD2	once	CASSRAGGDYNEQFF	TGTGCCAGCTCTCGAGCGGGGGGGGACTACAATGAGCAGTTCTTC
TRBV9	TRBJ1-2	-	-	CASSVGVETGGYTF	TGTGCCAGCAGCGTAGGGGTTGAAACGGGTGGCTACACCTTC